The entry that follows covers one T cell receptor (beta chain) sequence. This clonotype was observed a few times. The specificity of this receptor is unknown. It has no much larger one-base neighbor in the sample; base qualities were not kept. This specimen's time point label, interpreted: patch test 3, about 24 weeks after DPC sensitization. This sample's treatment or condition label indicates: therapeutic diphenylcyclopropenone sensitization with weekly scalp DPC. Unfractionated whole blood was collected in Tempus Blood RNA tubes, and total RNA was extracted from that blood. At every patch-test visit, the blood draw took place before the patch test was put on. Patients were eligible if aged 18 to 70, diagnosed with alopecia and judged suitable for DPC therapy, and pregnant patients were excluded. This record belongs to a study of human T cells and chemical hapten exposure (dated by TCRdb to about 2021). For context, the study as a whole: For sensitization, 2% DPC in acetone was applied to a 2 cm by 2 cm area of upper inner arm skin. Blood was sampled from patients pre-sensitization (week 0) and at 2, 6 and about 24 weeks after DPC sensitization. Patch testing on the upper back used Finn chambers containing 0.01% DPC, with scoring done after 6 days according to International Contact Dermatitis Research Group standards. Most of the patients in the cohort were female, and the cohort covered alopecia areata with under or over 50% scalp involvement, alopecia totalis and alopecia universalis. Libraries were pooled for sequencing, and per-sample TCR yields varied mainly because of small differences in library volumes within the pool. Peripheral blood TCR repertoire changes were tracked in vivo in alopecia patients during primary and secondary sensitization to the hapten diphenylcyclopropenone (DPC). From each blood RNA sample, both TCR alpha and TCR beta chains were sequenced. For TCR sequencing, blood came from about 28 alopecia patients at anywhere from one to four time points (pre-sensitization, 2, 6 and 24 weeks). Weekly therapeutic DPC doses were additionally applied to the scalp of patients throughout the roughly 23-week study period.

Overall results and qualifications from the work: After repeated subsampling, changes were observed in the strength of the expansion versus patch-test correlation and in the threshold at which the correlation became significant. Expanded TCRs formed significantly more large CDR3 similarity clusters than pre-sensitization or healthy control sets, consistent with antigen-driven responses. Because all patients had alopecia, a presumed autoimmune disease, the immune response of the patients might differ from that of healthy individuals. Patch test score was positively correlated with the number of PT1 expanded TCRs, with significance at thresholds 8, 16 and 32 but not at 4. DPC sensitization did not change the number of TCRs with a frequency above 1 in 1000, and there was no evidence of changes in global repertoire structure.

Library preparation used RACE. The sample was run on a NextSeq 500. During library preparation, unique molecular identifiers were attached to individual cDNA molecules so that TCRs could be counted quantitatively and reproducibly. Per the original workflow: A median of around 100,000 TCRs per sample was observed, with a range of about 20,000 to 750,000. The Decombinator software suite was used to annotate the V, J and CDR3 of the TCR reads. Every sample was subsampled to the same number of TCRs (28,000) for the PS versus PT1 abundance plots. TCRs were defined as expanded if absent before sensitization and observed at least eight times at the 2-week time point. TCRdb reworked the public reads: Q25 trimming with fastp, MiXCR clone assembly, productive beta chains retained. Each entry is one CDR3 protein sequence, shown with its most common DNA and genes. These V and J calls are TCRdb output, not the study's own analysis. The sample includes fewer than 50,000 distinct CDR3 sequences, with more than 8% observed a single time. The top ten constitute approximately 24% of the sample.

The specimen comprised whole blood, sampled in connection with sensitization to the hapten diphenylcyclopropenone (DPC). The TCR originated in a man between 45 and 60 years old with alopecia areata. Some clones in this sample may be carry-over from other donors' samples.

The CDR3 region reads CATRDKSYEQYF. Read as DNA, the sequence is TGTGCCACCCGGGACAAATCCTACGAGCAGTACTTC. The chain is encoded by TRBV19 joined to TRBJ2-7, with a weak D call of TRBD1 (6 bases match). The CDR3 covers 12 residues, taking in both the cysteine and the phenylalanine. This entry keeps only the CDR3 DNA: 36 bases, framed from base 1. Trimming removed 10 bases from V and 1 base from J, leaving 11 bases between the germline ends. CDR1 and CDR2 (LNHDA, SQIVND) derive from the germline V gene (reference sequence).